The following is a T cell receptor beta chain sequence with its context. The antigen remains unidentified. Method: immunoSEQ multiplex PCR; TCRdb's copy keeps in-frame clones and lacks some. The profile shows some 90,000 clones, around 86% of them singletons. The sample originates from a study of T cell responses to AZD1222 COVID-19 vaccine. Study information: Second doses were pooled across both intervals (about 4 or about 12 weeks).

The germline CDR1 and CDR2 sequences are LNHDA and SQIVND (reference sequence). The V end lost 4 bases, the J end lost 1 base, and 10 bases lay between the germline ends. The CDR3 length is 14 residues. The study's findings and limits: The donor group comprised mostly white British people and more females; the analysis possibly underestimated clonal diversity. Targets within unmutated variant regions were reportedly found for nearly half of spike-specific TCRs. Sampling that yielded the repertoires occurred only after the peak T cell response.

The receptor was derived from an adult in good health. This chain uses TRBV19 with TRBJ1-2; D remains ambiguous. This specimen was peripheral blood, taken on day 0 of AZD1222 vaccination. This CDR3 is CASSSPGINYGYTF. The CDR3 DNA follows: TGTGCCAGTAGTAGCCCGGGGATTAACTATGGCTACACCTTC.